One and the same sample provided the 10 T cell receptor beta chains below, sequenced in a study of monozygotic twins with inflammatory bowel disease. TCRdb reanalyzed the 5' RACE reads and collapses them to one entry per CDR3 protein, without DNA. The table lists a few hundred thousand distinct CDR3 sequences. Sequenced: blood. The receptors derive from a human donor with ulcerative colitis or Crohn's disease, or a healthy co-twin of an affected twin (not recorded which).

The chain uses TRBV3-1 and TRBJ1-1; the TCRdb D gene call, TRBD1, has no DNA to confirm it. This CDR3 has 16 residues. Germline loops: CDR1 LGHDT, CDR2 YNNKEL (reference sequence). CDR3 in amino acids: CASSLRRPGTPGQAFF.

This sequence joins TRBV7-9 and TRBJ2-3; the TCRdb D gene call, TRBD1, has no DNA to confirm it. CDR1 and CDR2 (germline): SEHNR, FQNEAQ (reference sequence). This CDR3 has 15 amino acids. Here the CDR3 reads CASHVAGGRADTQYF.

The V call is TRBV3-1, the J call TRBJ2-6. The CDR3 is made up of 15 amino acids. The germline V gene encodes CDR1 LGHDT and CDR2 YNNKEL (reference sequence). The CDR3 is CASSQMGSGANVLTF.

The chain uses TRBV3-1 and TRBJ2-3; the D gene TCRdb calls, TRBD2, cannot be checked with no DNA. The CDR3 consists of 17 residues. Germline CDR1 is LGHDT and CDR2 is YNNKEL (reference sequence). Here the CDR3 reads CASSPLVGTTHTDTQYF.

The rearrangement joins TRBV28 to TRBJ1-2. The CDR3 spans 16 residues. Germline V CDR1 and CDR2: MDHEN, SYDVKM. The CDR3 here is CASRPPRGGQDYGYTF.

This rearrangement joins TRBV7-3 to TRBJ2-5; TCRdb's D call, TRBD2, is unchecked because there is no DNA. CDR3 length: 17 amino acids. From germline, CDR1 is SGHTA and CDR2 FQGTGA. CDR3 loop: CASSLIATSGLLETQYF. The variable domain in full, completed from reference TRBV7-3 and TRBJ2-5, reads GAGVSQTPSNKVTEKGKYVELRCDPISGHTALYWYRQSLGQGPEFLIYFQGTGAADDSGLPNDRFFAVRPEGSVSTLKIQRTERGDSAVYLCASSLIATSGLLETQYFGPGTRLLVL.

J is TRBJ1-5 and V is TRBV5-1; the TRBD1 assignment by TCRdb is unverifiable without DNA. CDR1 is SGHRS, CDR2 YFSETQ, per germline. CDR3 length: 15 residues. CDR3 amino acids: CASSLGDTANQPQHF.

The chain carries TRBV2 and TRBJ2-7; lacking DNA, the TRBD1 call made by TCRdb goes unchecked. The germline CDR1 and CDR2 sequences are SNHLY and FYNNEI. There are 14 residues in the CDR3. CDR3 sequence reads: CASSEDGGVYEQYF. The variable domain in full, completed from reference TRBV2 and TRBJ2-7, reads EPEVTQTPSHQVTQMGQEVILRCVPISNHLYFYWYRQILGQKVEFLVSFYNNEISEKSEIFDDQFSVERPDGSNFTLKIRSTKLEDSAMYFCASSEDGGVYEQYFGPGTRLTVT.

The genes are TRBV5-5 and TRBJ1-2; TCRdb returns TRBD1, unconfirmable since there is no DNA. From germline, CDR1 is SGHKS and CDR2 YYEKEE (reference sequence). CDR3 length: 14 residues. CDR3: CASSAGQGSYGYTF.

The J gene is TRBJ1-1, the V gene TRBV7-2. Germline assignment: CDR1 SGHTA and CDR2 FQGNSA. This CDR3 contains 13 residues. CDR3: CASSVDRNTEAFF.